This T cell receptor beta chain emerged from a study of cytotoxic CD8 clonotypes in ibrutinib-treated CLL (dated by TCRdb to about 2021). For context, the study as a whole: The cohort included around 16 treatment-naive and about a dozen relapsed/refractory patients; 17 to 18 were IGHV unmutated. Partial responses were observed in approximately 24 patients and complete responses in 2; after a median follow-up of around 68 months, remission was maintained in 14 patients and progression was observed in some twelve. The response samples were drawn at a median of roughly twelve months into treatment, with a range of roughly 6 to 40 months. Samples averaged roughly 260,000 productive templates and 90,000 to 100,000 productive rearrangements. Of the approximately 86 people in the trial, approximately 26 had longitudinal samples available. Cryopreserved peripheral blood mononuclear cells were collected before treatment, at response, and at either disease progression or sustained remission. Every remission and progressive disease sample was obtained while ibrutinib was still being received by the patients.

Regarding this clone: It lacks a known antigen. Base qualities are not recorded, but no much larger clone differs from it by a single base.

The germline V gene encodes CDR1 MNHNY and CDR2 SVGAGI (reference sequence). The CDR3 covers 15 residues, taking in both the cysteine and the phenylalanine. The read is trimmed to its CDR3 DNA, 45 bases read in frame from base 1. The junction shows trimming of 2 bases on V and 3 bases on J, plus 14 bases between the germline ends. What this sample's time point label stands for: 12 months on ibrutinib. For TCR beta library preparation, 2 to 2.5 micrograms of genomic DNA were isolated from cryopreserved PBMCs. Longitudinal blood samples from CLL patients on ibrutinib monotherapy underwent high-throughput TCR beta sequencing. The patients were enrolled in a single-center, open-label phase 2 trial of ibrutinib monotherapy. Results the study describes overall, beyond this receptor: Public clonotypes were rare and either shrank or stayed stable during treatment, and the rise in clonality at ibrutinib response reflected expansion of private clonotypes. Sampling times were not matched between patients in sustained remission and patients whose disease was progressing, and lymph node repertoires were not examined. An increase in clonality was observed at ibrutinib response, with clonality remaining stable during sustained remission and falling back toward baseline at progression. At baseline, clonality was higher than in age-matched healthy donors and showed a strong correlation with circulating CD8+ T-cell counts.

On a MiSeq, deep resolution sequencing aimed for a depth between 1 in 1 million and 1 in 200,000 T cells, with each clonotype covered approximately 9.2x on average. TCR beta libraries were generated with the immunoSEQ hsTCRB Kit. The paper's processing steps were these. The data were analyzed with ImmunoSEQ Analyzer and ImmunoSEQ Data Assistant, and V, D and J gene assignments followed IMGT definitions. Clonality, with values ranging from 0 to 1, was calculated as one minus the normalized Shannon entropy of productive rearrangement frequencies. Public clonotype analysis was restricted to overrepresented clonotypes comprising at least 0.05% of each patient's repertoire. Approximately 14 age-matched healthy donor repertoires from immuneACCESS were used as controls for clonality. What TCRdb holds here is the immuneACCESS table cut down to in-frame rearrangements. Part of the clones is not present; checked against another copy, under half of the missing clones reflect an unresolved V gene, and the others are unexplained. V, J and clone size are taken as reported in that table, and D and trimming were inferred from the DNA itself. The sample table lists roughly 56,000 clones, more than 70% of them with a count of one. Clones ranked in the top ten supply around 42% of the sample.

The sequence came from a human donor with chronic lymphocytic leukemia. The source material was PBMCs, sampled after 12 months of ibrutinib treatment. The rearrangement combines TRBV6-6 with TRBJ2-7; no confident D gene assignment can be made. The sequence in DNA is TGTGCCAGCAGTTACACAACCCGGATGGTCTACGAGCAGTACTTC. It specifies CASSYTTRMVYEQYF.